The rows below give T cell receptor beta chains drawn from one sample of a study of blood T cell repertoires in COVID-19. Produced via immunoSEQ multiplex PCR; TCRdb's table is partial and in-frame only. The table lists 250,000 to 300,000 clones, 88% of them singletons. Material: peripheral blood. The receptors were gathered from a woman between 25 and 40 years old who had recovered from COVID-19. Both conserved end residues are part of each CDR3. A D gene is named only where the DNA matches it firmly.

j_call v_call d_call cdr3_aa cdr3_nt
TRBJ1-1 TRBV11-1 . CASSLGENTEAFF TGTGCCAGCAGCTTAGGAGAGAACACTGAAGCTTTCTTT
TRBJ2-1 TRBV29-1 . CSVGGPRYNEQFF TGCAGCGTTGGGGGGCCCAGGTACAATGAGCAGTTCTTC
TRBJ2-7 TRBV15 . CATSPGQTTYEQYF TGTGCCACCAGCCCTGGACAGACTACCTACGAGCAGTACTTC
TRBJ1-6 TRBV3-1/TRBV3-2 . CASSPKRGQYRSPLHF TGTGCCAGCAGCCCTAAACGTGGACAGTACCGTTCACCCCTCCACTTT
TRBJ1-2 TRBV7-9 . CASSFYRGTYGYTF TGTGCCAGCAGCTTTTACCGGGGGACGTATGGCTACACCTTC
TRBJ2-7 TRBV19 TRBD1 CASSIATGSLKYF TGTGCCAGTAGTATAGCGACAGGGAGTTTGAAGTACTTC
TRBJ1-2 TRBV28 . CASSFVQSYGYTF TGTGCCAGCAGTTTCGTACAGAGCTATGGCTACACCTTC
TRBJ1-6 TRBV7-9 . CASTTTGSNSPLHF TGTGCCAGCACAACTACAGGGAGCAATTCACCCCTCCACTTT
TRBJ1-3 TRBV7-9 TRBD1 CASSPTRDRGAGNTIYF TGTGCCAGCAGCCCAACCCGGGACAGGGGCGCTGGAAACACCATATATTTT
TRBJ1-1 TRBV27 . CASRTANTEAFF TGTGCCAGCAGGACAGCGAACACTGAAGCTTTCTTT
TRBJ1-6 TRBV9 . CASSEEIASLGSPLHF TGTGCCAGCAGCGAAGAAATCGCCTCCCTAGGTTCACCCCTCCACTTT
TRBJ2-5 TRBV7-9 . CASSFLAREETQYF TGTGCCAGCAGCTTCCTCGCCAGGGAAGAGACCCAGTACTTC
TRBJ2-1 TRBV5-1 TRBD2 CASSFLTSGLYNEQFF TGCGCCAGCAGCTTCTTGACTAGCGGCTTATACAATGAGCAGTTCTTC
TRBJ2-4 TRBV5-5 . CASSLDPSQNIQYF TGTGCCAGCAGCTTGGATCCGAGCCAAAACATTCAGTACTTC
TRBJ1-6 TRBV19 . CASNMRLDSPLHF TGTGCCAGTAACATGAGGCTCGACTCACCCCTCCACTTT